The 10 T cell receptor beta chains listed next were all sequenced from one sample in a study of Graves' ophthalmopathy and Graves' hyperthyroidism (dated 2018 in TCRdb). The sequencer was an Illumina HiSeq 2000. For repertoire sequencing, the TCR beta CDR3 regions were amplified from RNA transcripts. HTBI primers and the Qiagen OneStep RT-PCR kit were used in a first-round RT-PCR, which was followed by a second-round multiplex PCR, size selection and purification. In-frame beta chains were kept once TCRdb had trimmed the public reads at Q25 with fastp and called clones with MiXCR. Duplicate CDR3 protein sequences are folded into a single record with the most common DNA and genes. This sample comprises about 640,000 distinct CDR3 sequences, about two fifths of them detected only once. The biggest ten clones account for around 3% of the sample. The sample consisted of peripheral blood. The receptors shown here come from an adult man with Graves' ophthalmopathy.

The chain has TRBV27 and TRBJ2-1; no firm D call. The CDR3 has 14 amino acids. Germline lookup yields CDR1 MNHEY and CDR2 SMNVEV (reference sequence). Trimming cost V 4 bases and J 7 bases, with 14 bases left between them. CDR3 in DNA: TGTGCCAGCAGTTCGGTCAGTATCGAGAATGAGCAGTTCTTC. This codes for CASSSVSIENEQFF.

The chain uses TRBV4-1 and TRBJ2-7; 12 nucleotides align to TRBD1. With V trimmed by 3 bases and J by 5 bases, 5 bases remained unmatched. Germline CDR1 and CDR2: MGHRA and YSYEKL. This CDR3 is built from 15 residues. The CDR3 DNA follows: TGCGCCAGCAGCCAGGGGACAGGGGGCCTCCACGAGCAGTACTTC. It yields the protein CASSQGTGGLHEQYF.

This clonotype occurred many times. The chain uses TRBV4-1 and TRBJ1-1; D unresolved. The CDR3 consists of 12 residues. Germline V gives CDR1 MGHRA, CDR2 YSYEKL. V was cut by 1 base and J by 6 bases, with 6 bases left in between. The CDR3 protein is CASSQGKAEAFF. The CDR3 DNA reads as TGCGCCAGCAGCCAAGGCAAGGCTGAAGCTTTCTTT.

The CDR3 nucleotides read TGTGCCAGCAGTTCGTACGGACCCAATCAGCCCCAGCATTTT. The encoded protein is CASSSYGPNQPQHF. V and J are TRBV6-6 and TRBJ1-5; no firm D call. Germline V gene data show CDR1 as MNHNY and CDR2 as SVGAGI (reference sequence). This CDR3 is built from 14 residues. The V gene lost 4 bases and the J gene lost 3 bases, with 10 bases spanning the gap.

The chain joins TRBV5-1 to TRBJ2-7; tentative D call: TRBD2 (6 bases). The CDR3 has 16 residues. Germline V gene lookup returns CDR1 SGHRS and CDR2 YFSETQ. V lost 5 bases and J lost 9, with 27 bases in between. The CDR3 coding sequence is TGCGCCAGCAGTTGGTCCCCGGGGCTCTCGGGGGATACGCAGTACTTC. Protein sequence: CASSWSPGLSGDTQYF.

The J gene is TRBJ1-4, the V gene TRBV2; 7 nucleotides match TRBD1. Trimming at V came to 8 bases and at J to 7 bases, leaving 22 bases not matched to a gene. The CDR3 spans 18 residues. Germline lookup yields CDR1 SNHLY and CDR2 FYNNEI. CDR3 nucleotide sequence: TGTGCCAGCTCACCTCCAACCGGACAGGCCCAAAAGGCTGAAAAACTGTTTTTT. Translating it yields CASSPPTGQAQKAEKLFF.

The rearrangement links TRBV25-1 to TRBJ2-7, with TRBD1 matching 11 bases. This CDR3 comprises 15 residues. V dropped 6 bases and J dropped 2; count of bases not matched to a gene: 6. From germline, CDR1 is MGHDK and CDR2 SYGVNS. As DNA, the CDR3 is TGTGCCAGCAGCGGAGGACAGGGGGCGGCCTACGAGCAGTACTTC. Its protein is CASSGGQGAAYEQYF.

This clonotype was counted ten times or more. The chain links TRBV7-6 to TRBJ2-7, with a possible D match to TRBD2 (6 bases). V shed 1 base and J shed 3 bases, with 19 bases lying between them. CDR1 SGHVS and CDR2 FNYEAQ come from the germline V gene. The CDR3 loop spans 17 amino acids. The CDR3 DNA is TGTGCCAGCAGCTTAGAGGTGACTAGTCACCCCAACTACGAGCAGTACTTC. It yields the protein CASSLEVTSHPNYEQYF. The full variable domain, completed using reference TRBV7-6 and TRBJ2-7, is GAGVSQSPRYKVTKRGQDVALRCDPISGHVSLYWYRQALGQGPEFLTYFNYEAQQDKSGLPNDRFSAERPEGSISTLTIQRTEQRDSAMYRCASSLEVTSHPNYEQYFGPGTRLTVT.

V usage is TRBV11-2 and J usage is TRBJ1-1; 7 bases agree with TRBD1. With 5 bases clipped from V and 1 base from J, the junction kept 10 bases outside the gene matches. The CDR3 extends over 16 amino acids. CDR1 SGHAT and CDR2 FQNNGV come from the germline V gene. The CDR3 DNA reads TGTGCCAGCAGCACCCAGACAGGGTCCCCGAACACTGAAGCTTTCTTT. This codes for CASSTQTGSPNTEAFF. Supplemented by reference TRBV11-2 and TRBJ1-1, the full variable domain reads EAGVAQSPRYKIIEKRQSVAFWCNPISGHATLYWYQQILGQGPKLLIQFQNNGVVDDSQLPKDRFSAERLKGVDSTLKIQPAKLEDSAVYLCASSTQTGSPNTEAFFGQGTRLTVV.

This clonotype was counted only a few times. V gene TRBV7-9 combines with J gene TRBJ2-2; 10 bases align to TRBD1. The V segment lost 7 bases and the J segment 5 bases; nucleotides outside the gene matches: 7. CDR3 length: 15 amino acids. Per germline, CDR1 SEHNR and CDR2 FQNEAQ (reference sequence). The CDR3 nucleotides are TGTGCCAGCACCTATCCGGGACAGGGGACCGGGGAGCTGTTTTTT. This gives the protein CASTYPGQGTGELFF.